This entry lists 25 T cell receptor beta chains sequenced from one sample in a study of T-cell memory formation after mild COVID-19. TCRdb processed the 5' RACE reads anew with MiXCR; each CDR3 protein has one entry. The data show about 410,000 distinct CDR3 sequences, around a quarter seen once. Sequenced sample: PBMCs or a T cell subset sorted from them (not recorded which). The receptors were gathered from an adult woman who had mild COVID-19 (a few samples of this study predate the infection). Cell type and time point are not known.

The V and J genes are TRBV6-5 and TRBJ1-4, with a tentative D call TRBD1 (5 bases). Germline V gene data show CDR1 as MNHEY and CDR2 as SVGAGI. CDR3 length equals 15 residues. Trimming took off 6 bases at V and 6 bases at J, with 17 bases between the two ends. The CDR3 spells CASRGLTVRDEKLFF. The CDR3 nucleotides are TGTGCCAGCAGGGGACTGACAGTCAGGGATGAAAAACTGTTTTTT.

The chain links TRBV6-5 to TRBJ2-7; D not resolved. The CDR3 covers 12 residues. The V and J ends lost 5 bases and 9 bases respectively, with 14 bases between them. Germline CDR1 is MNHEY and CDR2 is SVGAGI. The CDR3 region is CASSAASGVQYF. In DNA form, the CDR3 reads TGTGCCAGCAGTGCGGCTTCGGGCGTGCAGTACTTC.

In this sample, this clonotype turned up a few times. The chain joins TRBV20-1 to TRBJ2-4; tentative D call: TRBD2 (5 bases). V was shortened by 3 bases and J by 10 bases, with 13 bases between the two germline ends. CDR1 is DFQATT and CDR2 is SNEGSKA in the germline V gene (reference sequence). This CDR3 spans 12 amino acids. CDR3 amino acids: CSAREAFAIQYF. The CDR3 nucleotides read TGCAGTGCTAGGGAGGCTTTCGCAATTCAGTACTTC.

As regards this clonotype: A junction boundary mismatches the germline segment, possibly from a read error. The chain carries TRBV27 and TRBJ1-4; TRBD1 is a possible D gene (5 bases). Germline assignment: CDR1 MNHEY and CDR2 SMNVEV (reference sequence). There are 14 residues in the CDR3. The CDR3 DNA reads TGTGCCAGCAGAACCGGACAACATAATGAAACACTGTTTTTT. Encoded protein: CASRTGQHNETLFF.

The rearrangement joins TRBV12-3 or TRBV12-4 to TRBJ2-1, with unresolved D. V was clipped by 5 bases and J by 15 bases, with 14 bases between them. The CDR3 has 11 residues. CDR3 region: CASSTGLGGFF. The CDR3 DNA reads as TGTGCCAGCAGTACCGGGCTTGGTGGGTTCTTC.

The chain carries TRBV4-2 and TRBJ2-5; 8 nucleotides agree with TRBD2. After removal of 0 bases from V and 9 bases from J, the junction contained 6 bases not matched to a gene. There are 14 residues in the CDR3. Germline V gene lookup returns CDR1 LGHNA and CDR2 YNFKEQ. DNA of the CDR3: TGTGCCAGCAGCCAAGATCAGGGGCGGGGGGCCCAGTACTTC. Protein sequence: CASSQDQGRGAQYF.

The chain employs TRBV27 and TRBJ2-5, with 9 bases lining up with TRBD2. The CDR3 runs 14 residues. V trimming: 5 bases; J trimming: 3 bases; junction bases outside the gene matches: 4. The germline gives CDR1 MNHEY, CDR2 SMNVEV (reference sequence). Here the CDR3 reads CASSTIAGEETQYF. CDR3 nucleotides: TGTGCCAGCAGTACAATAGCGGGAGAAGAGACCCAGTACTTC.

In DNA, the CDR3 is TGTGCCAGCAGCTTCAACAGGGATCACTATGGCTACACCTTC. Encoded protein: CASSFNRDHYGYTF. The rearrangement uses TRBV11-3 and TRBJ1-2; the D gene is possibly TRBD1 (6 bases). V was cut by 3 bases and J by 3 bases, with 11 bases left in between. CDR3 length: 14 residues. CDR1 and CDR2 from the germline V gene are SGHNT and YENEEA.

A few counts support this clonotype. The chain is built from TRBV28 and TRBJ1-2; D is possibly TRBD1 (5 bases). V lost 4 bases to trimming and J lost 6 bases, with 18 bases between them. Looked up from germline, CDR1 is MDHEN and CDR2 is SYDVKM. This CDR3 is 15 amino acids long. This chain's CDR3 is CASSSTGRSRNGYTF. The CDR3 DNA is TGTGCCAGCAGTTCCACAGGAAGGAGTAGGAATGGCTACACCTTC.

This clonotype was seen only a few times. The J gene is TRBJ2-5, the V gene TRBV15; a weak D match, TRBD1 (6 bases). The germline V and J ends were trimmed by 4 bases and 4 bases, with 16 bases remaining between them. The length of the CDR3 is 15 residues. Per germline, CDR1 LNHNV and CDR2 YYDKDF (reference sequence). The CDR3 sequence: CATSTLQGVGETQYF. DNA for the CDR3: TGTGCCACCAGCACGCTACAGGGAGTTGGAGAGACCCAGTACTTC.

DNA for the CDR3: TGTGCCAGCAGCCCGGGACTCACGCCTTCCTACGAGCAGTACTTC. Translated, it gives CASSPGLTPSYEQYF. The J gene is TRBJ2-7, the V gene TRBV9, with TRBD2 as a possible D gene (6 bases). The CDR3 has 15 residues. V was clipped by 4 bases and J by 1 base, with 15 bases between them. The germline gives CDR1 SGDLS, CDR2 YYNGEE.

This clonotype appeared many times. This chain uses TRBV7-6 with TRBJ2-5; TRBD2 aligns across 10 bases. This CDR3 is 16 amino acids long. Trimming took 5 bases from V and 4 from J; bases not matched to a gene: 10. The germline CDR1 and CDR2 sequences are SGHVS and FNYEAQ. CDR3 region: CASSPTIASGRETQYF. CDR3 nucleotide sequence: TGTGCCAGCAGCCCTACTATTGCTAGCGGGAGAGAGACCCAGTACTTC.

In this sample, this clonotype turned up a few times. This rearrangement joins TRBV11-3 to TRBJ1-2; TRBD1 agrees at 7 bases. The CDR3 is 14 residues long. Per the germline V gene, CDR1 is SGHNT and CDR2 is YENEEA. V shed 1 base, J shed 4 bases, and the junction held 3 bases outside the gene matches. CDR3 DNA: TGTGCCAGCAGCTTAGTCCGGGACAGCTATGGCTACACCTTC. Translation gives CASSLVRDSYGYTF. Full variable domain (missing parts from reference TRBV11-3 and TRBJ1-2): EAGVVQSPRYKIIEKKQPVAFWCNPISGHNTLYWYLQNLGQGPELLIRYENEEAVDDSQLPKDRFSAERLKGVDSTLKIQPAELGDSAVYLCASSLVRDSYGYTFGSGTRLTVV.

The chain is built from TRBV21-1 and TRBJ2-7; the table calls TRBD2, which could not be checked here. TRBV21-1 is a known pseudogene. This CDR3 is built from 15 residues. The CDR3 is CASSERRLATYEQYV. The CDR3 DNA sequence: TGTGCCAGCAGCGAAAGACGACTAGCGACTTACGAGCAGTACGTC.

The chain is built from TRBV5-1 and TRBJ2-3; no clear D gene. Germline V gene data show CDR1 as SGHRS and CDR2 as YFSETQ. This CDR3 has 16 residues. Trimming took off 4 bases at V and 2 bases at J, with 17 bases between the two ends. As DNA, the CDR3 is TGCGCCAGCAGCCGACGACCCCTAGACTCCACAGATACGCAGTATTTT. Its protein is CASSRRPLDSTDTQYF. Based on the CDR3 plus reference TRBV5-1 and TRBJ2-3, the full variable domain is KAGVTQTPRYLIKTRGQQVTLSCSPISGHRSVSWYQQTPGQGLQFLFEYFSETQRNKGNFPGRFSGRQFSNSRSEMNVSTLELGDSALYLCASSRRPLDSTDTQYFGPGTRLTVL.

This clonotype was detected a few times. The V and J genes are TRBV5-4 and TRBJ2-7; D ambiguous. Trimming removed 5 bases at V and 4 bases at J, with 13 bases between. The CDR3 consists of 13 residues. Per the germline V gene, CDR1 is SGHNT and CDR2 is YYREEE (reference sequence). This CDR3 is CASSKAGFYEQYF. The CDR3 DNA is TGTGCCAGCAGTAAGGCCGGGTTTTACGAGCAGTACTTC. Full variable domain (missing parts from reference TRBV5-4 and TRBJ2-7): ETGVTQSPTHLIKTRGQQVTLRCSSQSGHNTVSWYQQALGQGPQFIFQYYREEENGRGNFPPRFSGLQFPNYSSELNVNALELDDSALYLCASSKAGFYEQYFGPGTRLTVT.

This clonotype was recorded a few times. V is TRBV12-3 or TRBV12-4 and J is TRBJ2-1; 10 positions match TRBD2. The V segment lost 3 bases and the J segment 2 bases; nucleotides outside the gene matches: 13. The CDR3 covers 19 residues. CDR3 loop: CASSFIGLAGVRTYNEQFF. As DNA, the CDR3 is TGTGCCAGCAGTTTTATAGGGCTAGCGGGAGTGAGGACCTACAATGAGCAGTTCTTC.

This clonotype was picked up a small number of times. The chain employs TRBV29-1 and TRBJ2-5; D uncertain. Germline V gene data show CDR1 as SQVTM and CDR2 as ANQGSEA. This CDR3 is 12 amino acids long. The V end was cut by 1 base, the J end by 2 bases, with 5 bases between. CDR3 DNA: TGCAGCGTTGAAGGCCTACAAGAGACCCAGTACTTC. This translates into CSVEGLQETQYF.

The chain recombines TRBV6-1 with TRBJ2-7; 10 bases line up with TRBD1. The CDR3 consists of 13 residues. Germline V gene sequence: CDR1 MNHNS, CDR2 SASEGT. With V trimmed by 8 bases and J by 6 bases, 7 bases remained unmatched. The CDR3 is CASRDRGRGEQYF. CDR3 sequence (DNA): TGTGCCAGCCGGGACAGGGGTCGAGGCGAGCAGTACTTC.

This clonotype was counted many times. This chain links TRBV6-6 with TRBJ1-1; the D is unclear. Germline CDR1 reads MNHNY; CDR2 reads SVGAGI (reference sequence). Trimming cost V 0 bases and J 0 bases, with 5 bases left between them. CDR3 size: 14 residues. The CDR3 is CASSYSGVNTEAFF. The CDR3 DNA reads as TGTGCCAGCAGTTACTCGGGCGTGAACACTGAAGCTTTCTTT.

This clonotype was picked up a small number of times. The chain links TRBV7-9 to TRBJ1-2; no clear D gene. CDR3 length: 12 amino acids. Trimming stripped 3 bases from V and 7 bases from J, with 9 bases between. Germline V gives CDR1 SEHNR, CDR2 FQNEAQ (reference sequence). The chain's CDR3 is CASSLENSGYTF. CDR3 sequence (DNA): TGTGCCAGCAGCTTGGAGAACAGTGGCTACACCTTC.

This clonotype turned up a few times. The chain combines TRBV5-1 with TRBJ1-1; D is uncertain. Trimming left V 5 bases short and J 5 bases short, with 10 bases between. The CDR3 sequence is 12 residues long. Germline V gene lookup returns CDR1 SGHRS and CDR2 YFSETQ. The CDR3 DNA is TGCGCCAGCAGGTATGGGGATACTGAAGCTTTCTTT. This encodes CASRYGDTEAFF.

V and J are TRBV4-1 and TRBJ2-3; 7 bases are shared with TRBD2. After removal of 4 bases from V and 3 bases from J, the junction contained 7 bases not matched to a gene. Germline V gene data show CDR1 as MGHRA and CDR2 as YSYEKL. The CDR3 sequence is 15 residues long. The CDR3 here is CASSPLADPTDTQYF. In nucleotides, the CDR3 is TGCGCCAGCAGCCCTCTAGCGGATCCGACAGATACGCAGTATTTT.

This clonotype turned up a few times. The chain employs TRBV20-1 and TRBJ2-7, with D unclear. The CDR3 length is 13 residues. Per germline, CDR1 DFQATT and CDR2 SNEGSKA (reference sequence). Trimming pared 4 bases from V and 3 bases from J, leaving 13 bases between. The CDR3 here is CSATRRSGYEQYF. The CDR3 DNA sequence: TGCAGTGCTACCCGTAGATCCGGCTACGAGCAGTACTTC.

CDR3: CASNRQGYSGELFF. CDR3 in DNA: TGTGCCAGCAACAGACAGGGATATTCCGGGGAGCTGTTTTTT. The gene calls are TRBV11-2 and TRBJ2-2; 7 bases agree with TRBD1. The ends lost 7 bases at V and 6 bases at J; junction bases unmatched: 8. CDR1 and CDR2 from the germline V gene are SGHAT and FQNNGV. The CDR3 is made up of 14 amino acids. The full variable domain, its missing parts supplied by reference TRBV11-2 and TRBJ2-2, is EAGVAQSPRYKIIEKRQSVAFWCNPISGHATLYWYQQILGQGPKLLIQFQNNGVVDDSQLPKDRFSAERLKGVDSTLKIQPAKLEDSAVYLCASNRQGYSGELFFGEGSRLTVL.